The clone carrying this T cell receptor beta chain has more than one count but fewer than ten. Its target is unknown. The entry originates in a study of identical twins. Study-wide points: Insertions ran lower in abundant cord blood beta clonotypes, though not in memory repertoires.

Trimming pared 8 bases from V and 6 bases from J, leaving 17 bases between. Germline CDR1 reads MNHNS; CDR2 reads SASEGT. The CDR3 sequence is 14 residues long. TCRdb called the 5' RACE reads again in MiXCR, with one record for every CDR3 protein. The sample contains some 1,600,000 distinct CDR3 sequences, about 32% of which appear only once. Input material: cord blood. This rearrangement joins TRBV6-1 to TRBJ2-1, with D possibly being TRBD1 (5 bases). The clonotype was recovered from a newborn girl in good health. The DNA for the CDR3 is TGTGCCAGCGGCGGCTCGGCAGGGCGCAATGAGCAGTTCTTC. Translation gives CASGGSAGRNEQFF.